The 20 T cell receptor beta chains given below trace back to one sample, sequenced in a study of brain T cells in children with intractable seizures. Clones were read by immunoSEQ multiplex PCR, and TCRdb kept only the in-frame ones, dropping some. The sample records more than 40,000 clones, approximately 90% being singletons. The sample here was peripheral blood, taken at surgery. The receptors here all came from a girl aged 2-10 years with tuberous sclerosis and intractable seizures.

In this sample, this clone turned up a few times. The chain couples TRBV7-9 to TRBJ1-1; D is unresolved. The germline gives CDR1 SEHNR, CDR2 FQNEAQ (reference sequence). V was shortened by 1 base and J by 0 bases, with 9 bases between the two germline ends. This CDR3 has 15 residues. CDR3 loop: CASSLEPVMNTEAFF. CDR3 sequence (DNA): TGTGCCAGCAGCTTAGAGCCGGTCATGAACACTGAAGCTTTCTTT.

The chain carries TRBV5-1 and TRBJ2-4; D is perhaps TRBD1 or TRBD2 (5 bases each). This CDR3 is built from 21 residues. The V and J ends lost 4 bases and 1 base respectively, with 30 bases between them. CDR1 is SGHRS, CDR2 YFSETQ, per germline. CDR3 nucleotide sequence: TGCGCCAGCAGCCCGGGCGGGTCAGGGTTTTTTCAGGTGACGGCCAAAAACATTCAGTACTTC. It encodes CASSPGGSGFFQVTAKNIQYF.

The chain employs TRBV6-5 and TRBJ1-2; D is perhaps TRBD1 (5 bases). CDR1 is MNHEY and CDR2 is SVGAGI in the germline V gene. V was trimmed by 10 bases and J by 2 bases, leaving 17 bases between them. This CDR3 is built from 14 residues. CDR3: CATSRQGLNYGYTF. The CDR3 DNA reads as TGTGCCACCTCTCGGCAGGGTTTAAACTATGGCTACACCTTC.

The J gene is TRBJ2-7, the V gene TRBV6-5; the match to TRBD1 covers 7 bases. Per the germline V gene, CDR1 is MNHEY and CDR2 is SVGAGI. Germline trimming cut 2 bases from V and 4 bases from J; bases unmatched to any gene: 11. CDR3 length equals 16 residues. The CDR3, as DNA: TGTGCCAGCAGTTACCGTAAGGGGGCTACCATATACGAGCAGTACGTC. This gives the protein CASSYRKGATIYEQYV.

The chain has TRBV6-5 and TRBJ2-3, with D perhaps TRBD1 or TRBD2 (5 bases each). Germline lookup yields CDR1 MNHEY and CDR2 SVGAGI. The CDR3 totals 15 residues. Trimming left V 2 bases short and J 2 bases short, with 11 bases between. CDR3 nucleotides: TGTGCCAGCAGTTACAGTCGGGGACCCACAGATACGCAGTATTTT. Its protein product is CASSYSRGPTDTQYF.

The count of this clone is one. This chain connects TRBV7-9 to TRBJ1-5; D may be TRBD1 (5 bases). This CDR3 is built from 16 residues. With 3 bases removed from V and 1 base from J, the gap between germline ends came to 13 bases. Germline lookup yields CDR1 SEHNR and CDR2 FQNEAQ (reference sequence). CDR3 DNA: TGTGCCAGCAGCTTGTCGTCAGGGACGAGCAATCAGCCCCAGCATTTT. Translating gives CASSLSSGTSNQPQHF. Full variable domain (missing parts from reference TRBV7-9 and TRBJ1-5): DTGVSQNPRHKITKRGQNVTFRCDPISEHNRLYWYRQTLGQGPEFLTYFQNEAQLEKSRLLSDRFSAERPKGSFSTLEIQRTEQGDSAMYLCASSLSSGTSNQPQHFGDGTRLSIL.

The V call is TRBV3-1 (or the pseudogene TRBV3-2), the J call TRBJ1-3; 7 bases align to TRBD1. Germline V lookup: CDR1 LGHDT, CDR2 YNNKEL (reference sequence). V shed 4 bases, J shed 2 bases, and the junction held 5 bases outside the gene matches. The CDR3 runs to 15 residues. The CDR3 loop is CASSRWTGAGNTIYF. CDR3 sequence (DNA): TGTGCCAGCAGCCGCTGGACAGGCGCTGGAAACACCATATATTTT.

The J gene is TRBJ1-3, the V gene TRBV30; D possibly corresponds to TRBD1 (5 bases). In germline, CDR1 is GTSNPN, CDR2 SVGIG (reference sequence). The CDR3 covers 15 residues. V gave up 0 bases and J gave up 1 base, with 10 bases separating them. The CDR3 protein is CAWSVQAPSGNTIYF. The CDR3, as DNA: TGTGCCTGGAGTGTACAGGCACCTTCTGGAAACACCATATATTTT.

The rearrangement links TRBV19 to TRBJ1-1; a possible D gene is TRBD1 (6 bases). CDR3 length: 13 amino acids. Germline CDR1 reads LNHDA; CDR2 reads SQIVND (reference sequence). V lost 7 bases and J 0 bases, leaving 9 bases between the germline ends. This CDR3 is CASNDRLNTEAFF. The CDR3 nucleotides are TGTGCCAGTAATGACAGGCTGAACACTGAAGCTTTCTTT. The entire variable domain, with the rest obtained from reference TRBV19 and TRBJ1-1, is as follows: DGGITQSPKYLFRKEGQNVTLSCEQNLNHDAMYWYRQDPGQGLRLIYYSQIVNDFQKGDIAEGYSVSREKKESFPLTVTSAQKNPTAFYLCASNDRLNTEAFFGQGTRLTVV.

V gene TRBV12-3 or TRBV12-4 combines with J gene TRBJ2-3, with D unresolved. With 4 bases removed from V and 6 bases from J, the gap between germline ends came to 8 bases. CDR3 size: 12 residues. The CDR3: CASSSSRDTQYF. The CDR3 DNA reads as TGTGCCAGCAGTTCCTCGAGGGATACGCAGTATTTT.

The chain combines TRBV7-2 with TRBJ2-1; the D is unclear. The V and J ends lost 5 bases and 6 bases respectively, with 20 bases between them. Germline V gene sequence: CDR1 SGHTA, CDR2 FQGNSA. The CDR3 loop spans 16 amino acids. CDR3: CASSAGPTTHSNEQFF. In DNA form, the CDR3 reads TGTGCCAGCAGCGCAGGTCCAACTACTCACTCCAATGAGCAGTTCTTC.

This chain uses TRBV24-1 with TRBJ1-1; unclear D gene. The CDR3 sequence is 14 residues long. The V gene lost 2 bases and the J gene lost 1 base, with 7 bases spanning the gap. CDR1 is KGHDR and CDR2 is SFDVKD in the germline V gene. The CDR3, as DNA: TGTGCCACCAGTGATTCCGCAAGGAACACTGAAGCTTTCTTT. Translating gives CATSDSARNTEAFF.

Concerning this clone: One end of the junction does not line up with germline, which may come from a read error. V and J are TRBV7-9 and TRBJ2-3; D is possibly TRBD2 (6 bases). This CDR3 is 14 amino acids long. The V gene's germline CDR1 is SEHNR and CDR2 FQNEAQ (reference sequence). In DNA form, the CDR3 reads TGCGCCAGCAGCTCGGGACTCACCACAGATACGCAGTATTTT. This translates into CASSSGLTTDTQYF.

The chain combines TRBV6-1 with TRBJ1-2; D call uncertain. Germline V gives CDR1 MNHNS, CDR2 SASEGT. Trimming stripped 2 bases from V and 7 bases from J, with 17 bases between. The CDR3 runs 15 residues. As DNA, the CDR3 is TGTGCCAGCAGTGAACAAAGTCCCAAAGAAGGTGGCTACACCTTC. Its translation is CASSEQSPKEGGYTF.

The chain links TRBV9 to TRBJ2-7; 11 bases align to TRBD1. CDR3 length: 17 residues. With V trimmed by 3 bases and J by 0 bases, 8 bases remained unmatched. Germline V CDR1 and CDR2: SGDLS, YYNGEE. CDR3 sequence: CASSATDRGLPSYEQYF. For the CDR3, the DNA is TGTGCCAGCAGCGCTACGGACAGGGGGCTGCCCTCCTACGAGCAGTACTTC.

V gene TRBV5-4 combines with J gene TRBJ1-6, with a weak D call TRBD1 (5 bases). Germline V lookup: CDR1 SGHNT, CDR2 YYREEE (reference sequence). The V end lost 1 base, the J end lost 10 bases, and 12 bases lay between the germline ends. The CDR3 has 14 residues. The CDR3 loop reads CASSLSQVRSPLHF. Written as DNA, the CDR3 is TGTGCCAGCAGCTTGTCACAGGTCAGGTCACCCCTCCACTTT.

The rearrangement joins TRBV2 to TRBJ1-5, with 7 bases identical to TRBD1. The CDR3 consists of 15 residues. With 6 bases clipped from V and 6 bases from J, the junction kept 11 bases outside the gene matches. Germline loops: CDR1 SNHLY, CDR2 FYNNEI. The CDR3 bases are TGTGCCAGCAGCGGAGGACAGGCTGCGGGTCAGCCCCAGCATTTT. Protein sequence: CASSGGQAAGQPQHF.

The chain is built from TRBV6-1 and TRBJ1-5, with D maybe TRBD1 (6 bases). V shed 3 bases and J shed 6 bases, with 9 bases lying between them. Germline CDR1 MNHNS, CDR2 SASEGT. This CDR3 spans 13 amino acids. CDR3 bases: TGTGCCAGCAGTGACCCGGACAGTCAGCCCCAGCATTTT. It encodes CASSDPDSQPQHF.

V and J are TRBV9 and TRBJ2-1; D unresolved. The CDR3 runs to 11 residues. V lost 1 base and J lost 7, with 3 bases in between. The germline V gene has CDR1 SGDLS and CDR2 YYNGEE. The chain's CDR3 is CASSVRNEQFF. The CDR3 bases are TGTGCCAGCAGCGTAAGGAATGAGCAGTTCTTC. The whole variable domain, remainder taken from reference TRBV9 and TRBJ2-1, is DSGVTQTPKHLITATGQRVTLRCSPRSGDLSVYWYQQSLDQGLQFLIQYYNGEERAKGNILERFSAQQFPDLHSELNLSSLELGDSALYFCASSVRNEQFFGPGTRLTVL.

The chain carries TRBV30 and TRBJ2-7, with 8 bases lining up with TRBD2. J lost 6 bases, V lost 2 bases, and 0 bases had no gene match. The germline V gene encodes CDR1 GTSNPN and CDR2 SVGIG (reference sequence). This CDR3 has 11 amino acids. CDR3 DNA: TGTGCCTGGAGTAGCGGGGGCGAGCAGTACGTC. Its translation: CAWSSGGEQYV.